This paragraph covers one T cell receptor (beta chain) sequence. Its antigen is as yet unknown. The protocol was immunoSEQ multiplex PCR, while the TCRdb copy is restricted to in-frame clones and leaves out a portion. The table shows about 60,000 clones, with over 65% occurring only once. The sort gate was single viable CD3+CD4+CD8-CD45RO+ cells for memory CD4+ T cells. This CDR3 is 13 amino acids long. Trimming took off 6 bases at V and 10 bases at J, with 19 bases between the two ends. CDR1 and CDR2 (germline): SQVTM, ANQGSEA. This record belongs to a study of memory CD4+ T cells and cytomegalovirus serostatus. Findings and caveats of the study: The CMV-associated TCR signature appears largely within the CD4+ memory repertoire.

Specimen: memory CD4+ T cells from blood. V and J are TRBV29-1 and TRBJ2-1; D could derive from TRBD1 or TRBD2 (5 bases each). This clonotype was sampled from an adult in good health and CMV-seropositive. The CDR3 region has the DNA TGCAGCGTCTTAAGCAAATTGGGGGTCGAGCAGTTCTTC. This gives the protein CSVLSKLGVEQFF.